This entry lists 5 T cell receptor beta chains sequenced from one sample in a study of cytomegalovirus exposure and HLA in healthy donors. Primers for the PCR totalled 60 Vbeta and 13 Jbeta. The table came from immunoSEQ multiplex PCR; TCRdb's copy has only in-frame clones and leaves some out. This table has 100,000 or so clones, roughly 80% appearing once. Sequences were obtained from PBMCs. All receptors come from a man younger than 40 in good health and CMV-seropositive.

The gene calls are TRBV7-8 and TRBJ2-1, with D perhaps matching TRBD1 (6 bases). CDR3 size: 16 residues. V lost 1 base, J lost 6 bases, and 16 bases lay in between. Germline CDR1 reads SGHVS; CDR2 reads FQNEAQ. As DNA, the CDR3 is TGTGCCAGCAGCTTAGTTACAGGGTTCCCTTTCAATGAGCAGTTCTTC. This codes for CASSLVTGFPFNEQFF.

This CDR3 reads CASNRDGNQPQHF. CDR3 DNA: TGTGCCAGCAACAGGGATGGCAATCAGCCCCAGCATTTT. The gene calls are TRBV7-9 and TRBJ1-5, with a possible D match to TRBD1 (6 bases). This CDR3 comprises 13 residues. V lost 7 bases to trimming and J lost 2 bases, with 9 bases between them. Germline CDR1 is SEHNR and CDR2 is FQNEAQ (reference sequence).

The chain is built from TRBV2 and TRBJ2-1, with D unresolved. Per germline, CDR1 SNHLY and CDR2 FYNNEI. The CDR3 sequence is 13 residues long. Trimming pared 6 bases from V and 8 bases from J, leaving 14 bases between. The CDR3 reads CASSEAIGDEQFF. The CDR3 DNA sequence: TGTGCCAGCAGCGAGGCAATAGGTGATGAGCAGTTCTTC. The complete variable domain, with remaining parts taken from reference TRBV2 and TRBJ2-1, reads EPEVTQTPSHQVTQMGQEVILRCVPISNHLYFYWYRQILGQKVEFLVSFYNNEISEKSEIFDDQFSVERPDGSNFTLKIRSTKLEDSAMYFCASSEAIGDEQFFGPGTRLTVL.

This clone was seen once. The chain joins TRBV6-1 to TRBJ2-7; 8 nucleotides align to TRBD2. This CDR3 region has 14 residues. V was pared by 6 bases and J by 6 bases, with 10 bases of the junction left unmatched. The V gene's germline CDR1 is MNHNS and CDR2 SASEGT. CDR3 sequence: CASSRGLADGEQYF. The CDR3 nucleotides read TGTGCCAGCAGCCGCGGACTAGCTGATGGCGAGCAGTACTTC.

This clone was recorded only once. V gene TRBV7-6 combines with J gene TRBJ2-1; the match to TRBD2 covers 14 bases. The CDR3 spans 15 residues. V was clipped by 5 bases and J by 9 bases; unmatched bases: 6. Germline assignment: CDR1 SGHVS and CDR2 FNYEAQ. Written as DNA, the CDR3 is TGTGCCAGCAGCCTGGGACTAGCGGGGGTCGGTGAGCAGTTCTTC. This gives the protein CASSLGLAGVGEQFF.